Listed here is a single T cell receptor beta chain. As yet, its antigen is unknown. Generated by immunoSEQ multiplex PCR, the TCRdb table keeps only in-frame clones and is missing some. The sample carries about 36,000 clones, approximately 69% recorded once. This sample was included in a study of early stage breast cancer tumors. Study at large: The ER+/PR+/HER2- tumors included roughly eight ductal and four lobular carcinomas. Each sample averaged approximately 10-fold read coverage. The study's findings and limits: Compared with adjacent normal breast tissue, tumors showed about 2.5-fold greater T cell density and higher clonality.

This CDR3 region has 17 residues. The germline CDR1 and CDR2 sequences are KGHSH and LQKENI. The V and J ends lost 3 bases and 7 bases, in that order; junction bases with no gene match: 12. Material: blood. The chain is built from TRBV18 and TRBJ1-2; 12 bases are a match to TRBD1. The receptor's source is a person aged 55-75 years with breast cancer. CDR3 coding DNA: TGTGCCAGCTCACCTCCGGGACAGGGGGCGTTAGGGGCTGGCTACACCTTC. Protein: CASSPPGQGALGAGYTF.